This T cell receptor beta chain was found in a study of CD8 T cells in ankylosing spondylitis. This clonotype was counted ten times or more. V was cut by 6 bases and J by 1 base, with 8 bases left in between. The CDR3 is 12 amino acids. The V gene's germline CDR1 is DFQATT and CDR2 SNEGSKA (reference sequence). TCRdb independently ran MiXCR on the 5' RACE reads; one entry per CDR3 protein. The sample has under 300,000 distinct CDR3 sequences, around 11% seen once. The specimen sequenced was blood, either unsorted or a sorted T cell fraction (not recorded which). This sequence joins TRBV20-1 and TRBJ2-3, with D unresolved. The sequence came from a male donor with ankylosing spondylitis or in good health (not recorded which). The CDR3 bases are TGCAGTGCATGGTACCGCACAGATACGCAGTATTTT. Amino acids: CSAWYRTDTQYF.